This is a list of T cell receptor beta chains from one sample in a study of response to subunit inactivated influenza vaccine. TCRdb reprocessed the RT-PCR reads via MiXCR and lists one record per CDR3 protein. This sample has 200,000 to 300,000 distinct CDR3 sequences; 9% to 15% occur once, and the top ten carry about 8%. The sample in question was non-naive T cells sorted from PBMCs, obtained approximately 15 days before vaccination. The receptors shown here come from a man in his fifties who received an inactivated influenza vaccine. CDR3s include the opening cysteine and the closing phenylalanine or tryptophan. Fields, in order: CDR3 DNA, CDR3 protein, V gene, clone size, J gene, D gene. D genes are given only for firm matches. The size of a clone is reported for some rows only, either as once, few or many, or as a class for expanded clones.

CDR3 DNA: TGTGCCAGTAGTCCCGGTCCCGGGACAGGATCGCCCACCTACGAGCAGTACTTC
CDR3 protein: CASSPGPGTGSPTYEQYF
V gene: TRBV19
clone size: .
J gene: TRBJ2-7
D gene: TRBD1

CDR3 DNA: TGCAGTGCTAGATCGGTACGGGACACTGAAGCTTTCTTT
CDR3 protein: CSARSVRDTEAFF
V gene: TRBV20-1
clone size: few
J gene: TRBJ1-1
D gene: .

CDR3 DNA: TGTGCCACCAGCAGGGGTCTAGCGGGGGGAAAAGAGACCCAGTACTTC
CDR3 protein: CATSRGLAGGKETQYF
V gene: TRBV15
clone size: few
J gene: TRBJ2-5
D gene: TRBD2

CDR3 DNA: TGTGCCAGCAGCTTGGGAGCGGGGAGTATGGAGGATACGCAGTATTTT
CDR3 protein: CASSLGAGSMEDTQYF
V gene: TRBV5-6
clone size: many
J gene: TRBJ2-3
D gene: TRBD2

CDR3 DNA: TGTGCCAGCAGTTACAACCAGTACAATGAGCAGTTCTTC
CDR3 protein: CASSYNQYNEQFF
V gene: TRBV6-2/TRBV6-3
clone size: few
J gene: TRBJ2-1
D gene: .

CDR3 DNA: TGTGCCAGCAGTTTAGGGGTCACAGACTCCTACGAGCAGTACTTC
CDR3 protein: CASSLGVTDSYEQYF
V gene: TRBV28
clone size: many
J gene: TRBJ2-7
D gene: .

CDR3 DNA: TGTGCCAGTCGGGCCGCAGGGAAATACAATGAGCAGTTCTTC
CDR3 protein: CASRAAGKYNEQFF
V gene: TRBV27
clone size: .
J gene: TRBJ2-1
D gene: .

CDR3 DNA: TGTGCCATCAGGAACTTCAGACCGACAGATACGCAGTATTTT
CDR3 protein: CAIRNFRPTDTQYF
V gene: TRBV10-3
clone size: few
J gene: TRBJ2-3
D gene: .

CDR3 DNA: TGTGCCAGCAGTGACCCCAGCGAGGGGCCCGCCGCCTTCTACGAGCAGTACTTC
CDR3 protein: CASSDPSEGPAAFYEQYF
V gene: TRBV6-2/TRBV6-3
clone size: few
J gene: TRBJ2-7
D gene: .

CDR3 DNA: TGTGCCAGCTCACCAGGAAGCCAACCTAGCCTAGCCAAAAACATTCAGTACTTC
CDR3 protein: CASSPGSQPSLAKNIQYF
V gene: TRBV18
clone size: many
J gene: TRBJ2-4
D gene: .

CDR3 DNA: TGCAGTGCTGAATATCAGGGGTTCGGGAACACTGAAGCTTTCTTT
CDR3 protein: CSAEYQGFGNTEAFF
V gene: TRBV20-1
clone size: many
J gene: TRBJ1-1
D gene: .

CDR3 DNA: TGTGCCAGCAGCCCCCGGTTCGAAAAACTGTTTTTT
CDR3 protein: CASSPRFEKLFF
V gene: TRBV12-3/TRBV12-4
clone size: many
J gene: TRBJ1-4
D gene: .

CDR3 DNA: TGTGCCAGCAGCTCGGGACAGGGAACGACTAATGAAAAACTGTTTTTT
CDR3 protein: CASSSGQGTTNEKLFF
V gene: TRBV7-9
clone size: few
J gene: TRBJ1-4
D gene: TRBD1

CDR3 DNA: TGTGCCAGCAGCTTAGATACAGCTTGGCAGCCCCAGCATTTT
CDR3 protein: CASSLDTAWQPQHF
V gene: TRBV7-9
clone size: few
J gene: TRBJ1-5
D gene: .

CDR3 DNA: TGTGCCAGCAATCGAGGGACTACCTACAATGAGCAGTTCTTC
CDR3 protein: CASNRGTTYNEQFF
V gene: TRBV12-3/TRBV12-4
clone size: many
J gene: TRBJ2-1
D gene: TRBD2

CDR3 DNA: TGTGCCAGCAGCTCCGGGGGGGGAGACCTCTATGGCTACACCTTC
CDR3 protein: CASSSGGGDLYGYTF
V gene: TRBV11-2
clone size: .
J gene: TRBJ1-2
D gene: .

CDR3 DNA: TGTGCCACCAGTGACCGACCAGGGGGTTCTTACAATGAGCAGTTCTTC
CDR3 protein: CATSDRPGGSYNEQFF
V gene: TRBV24-1
clone size: .
J gene: TRBJ2-1
D gene: TRBD1

CDR3 DNA: TGTGCCAGCAGTTACTCGGGGACAGGGCTTTCCTACGAGCAGTACTTC
CDR3 protein: CASSYSGTGLSYEQYF
V gene: TRBV6-2/TRBV6-3
clone size: .
J gene: TRBJ2-7
D gene: TRBD1

CDR3 DNA: TGCAGTGCTAGTTTCGGGACAGGGGGCACCGGGGAGCTGTTTTTT
CDR3 protein: CSASFGTGGTGELFF
V gene: TRBV20-1
clone size: few
J gene: TRBJ2-2
D gene: TRBD1

CDR3 DNA: TGCAGCGCCCCGGGACCTAACTATGGCTACACCTTC
CDR3 protein: CSAPGPNYGYTF
V gene: TRBV29-1
clone size: few
J gene: TRBJ1-2
D gene: .

CDR3 DNA: TGCAGTGCTGGGGGACTCGAGACGGTGGATGAGCAGTTCTTC
CDR3 protein: CSAGGLETVDEQFF
V gene: TRBV20-1
clone size: many
J gene: TRBJ2-1
D gene: .

CDR3 DNA: TGTGCCAGCAGGGACGGGACAGGGTCATATGAAGCTTTCTTT
CDR3 protein: CASRDGTGSYEAFF
V gene: TRBV6-1
clone size: few
J gene: TRBJ1-1
D gene: TRBD1

CDR3 DNA: TGTGCCAGCAGCTCGGGACTAGCGGGGTCCTCCCGAGTCTCTGGGGCCAACGTCCTGACTTTC
CDR3 protein: CASSSGLAGSSRVSGANVLTF
V gene: TRBV11-1
clone size: many
J gene: TRBJ2-6
D gene: TRBD2

CDR3 DNA: TGCAGTGCCCCCTCGGGTGCCACTGAAGCTTTCTTT
CDR3 protein: CSAPSGATEAFF
V gene: TRBV20-1
clone size: few
J gene: TRBJ1-1
D gene: .

CDR3 DNA: TGCAGTGCCCCCCCCGAAGGACTCTACTACGAGCAGTACTTC
CDR3 protein: CSAPPEGLYYEQYF
V gene: TRBV20-1
clone size: few
J gene: TRBJ2-7
D gene: .

CDR3 DNA: TGTGCCAGCAGCCGGGGGGGGAGTGAGCAGTTCTTC
CDR3 protein: CASSRGGSEQFF
V gene: TRBV7-3
clone size: .
J gene: TRBJ2-1
D gene: TRBD2

CDR3 DNA: TGTGCCAGCAGTGAAAGTGGAGGCCAGGGGGGAGGCTACACCTTC
CDR3 protein: CASSESGGQGGGYTF
V gene: TRBV2
clone size: .
J gene: TRBJ1-2
D gene: TRBD1

CDR3 DNA: TGTGCCAGCAGCTCCCGCGCGATTACAGGCGACAATGAGCAGTTCTTC
CDR3 protein: CASSSRAITGDNEQFF
V gene: TRBV5-4
clone size: few
J gene: TRBJ2-1
D gene: .

CDR3 DNA: TGTGCCAGCAGCCAAGAGGTAGGGGGACCCCAGCATTTT
CDR3 protein: CASSQEVGGPQHF
V gene: TRBV3-1
clone size: many
J gene: TRBJ1-5
D gene: .

CDR3 DNA: TGTGCCACCAGCAGAAAGAGCGGGGGGGCGGCAGATACGCAGTATTTT
CDR3 protein: CATSRKSGGAADTQYF
V gene: TRBV15
clone size: few
J gene: TRBJ2-3
D gene: TRBD2

CDR3 DNA: TGTGCCAGCAGCTTCGGGACAGGGTTCTTGAACACTGAAGCTTTCTTT
CDR3 protein: CASSFGTGFLNTEAFF
V gene: TRBV7-2
clone size: .
J gene: TRBJ1-1
D gene: TRBD1

CDR3 DNA: TGCGCCAGCAGCTTGGTCGGGGTCGGGGCCAACGTCCTGACTTTC
CDR3 protein: CASSLVGVGANVLTF
V gene: TRBV5-1
clone size: many
J gene: TRBJ2-6
D gene: .

CDR3 DNA: TGTGCCACCAGCAGAGATTTACTAGCGGGAGGATTGGACAATGAGCAGTTCTTC
CDR3 protein: CATSRDLLAGGLDNEQFF
V gene: TRBV15
clone size: .
J gene: TRBJ2-1
D gene: TRBD2

CDR3 DNA: TGCAGTGCTAGAGCCCTCGTTGGTTTAGGCCCCGGCTACGAGCAGTACTTC
CDR3 protein: CSARALVGLGPGYEQYF
V gene: TRBV20-1
clone size: .
J gene: TRBJ2-7
D gene: .

CDR3 DNA: TGTGCCAGCAGTTTATGGACAGGCTACAATGAGCAGTTCTTC
CDR3 protein: CASSLWTGYNEQFF
V gene: TRBV27
clone size: many
J gene: TRBJ2-1
D gene: TRBD1

CDR3 DNA: TGTGCCAGCAGCTCAACCGAGGTCTCCTACGAGCAGTACTTC
CDR3 protein: CASSSTEVSYEQYF
V gene: TRBV7-8
clone size: .
J gene: TRBJ2-7
D gene: .

CDR3 DNA: TGCAGTGCTAGAGTGGAGGGGCTAGCCAAAAACATTCAGTACTTC
CDR3 protein: CSARVEGLAKNIQYF
V gene: TRBV20-1
clone size: .
J gene: TRBJ2-4
D gene: .

CDR3 DNA: TGTGCCAGCAGCCCCACTACTTCGACTGGGAGCTCCTACAATGAGCAGTTCTTC
CDR3 protein: CASSPTTSTGSSYNEQFF
V gene: TRBV11-1
clone size: few
J gene: TRBJ2-1
D gene: .

CDR3 DNA: TGTGCCAGCTCACCAGTCGAGGGGGATGAGCAGTTCTTC
CDR3 protein: CASSPVEGDEQFF
V gene: TRBV18
clone size: .
J gene: TRBJ2-1
D gene: .

CDR3 DNA: TGTGCCAGCAGTTTGATTGGAGCGGGAGGGGGTGAGCAGTTCTTC
CDR3 protein: CASSLIGAGGGEQFF
V gene: TRBV28
clone size: many
J gene: TRBJ2-1
D gene: TRBD2

CDR3 DNA: TGTGCCAGCAGTTACACGCCTACGGGGGGATCCTACGAGCAGTACTTC
CDR3 protein: CASSYTPTGGSYEQYF
V gene: TRBV6-2/TRBV6-3
clone size: .
J gene: TRBJ2-7
D gene: TRBD2

CDR3 DNA: TGTGCCAGCAGTGAAAACGGGAACACAGATACGCAGTATTTT
CDR3 protein: CASSENGNTDTQYF
V gene: TRBV6-1
clone size: .
J gene: TRBJ2-3
D gene: .

CDR3 DNA: TGCAGTGCTTCCCTGAGACACCTCACAGATACGCAGTATTTT
CDR3 protein: CSASLRHLTDTQYF
V gene: TRBV20-1
clone size: .
J gene: TRBJ2-3
D gene: .

CDR3 DNA: TGTGCCAGCAGTCCCCAACAGGGAACGGGAGAGACCCAGTACTTC
CDR3 protein: CASSPQQGTGETQYF
V gene: TRBV12-3/TRBV12-4
clone size: many
J gene: TRBJ2-5
D gene: .

CDR3 DNA: TGTGCCACCGAGGGAAGGGTCGAGACCCAGTACTTC
CDR3 protein: CATEGRVETQYF
V gene: TRBV28
clone size: many
J gene: TRBJ2-5
D gene: .

CDR3 DNA: TGCAGTGCTAGAGCCTCGGGGACAGGGGGTTATGGCTACACCTTC
CDR3 protein: CSARASGTGGYGYTF
V gene: TRBV20-1
clone size: .
J gene: TRBJ1-2
D gene: TRBD1

CDR3 DNA: TGCGCCAGCAGCCCCCCGGGAGGGGAACAAGGCAACTATGGCTACACCTTC
CDR3 protein: CASSPPGGEQGNYGYTF
V gene: TRBV4-1
clone size: few
J gene: TRBJ1-2
D gene: .

CDR3 DNA: TGTGCCAGCAGTTTAGGGCGGTCCTATGGCTACACCTTC
CDR3 protein: CASSLGRSYGYTF
V gene: TRBV27
clone size: many
J gene: TRBJ1-2
D gene: .